A selection of T cell receptor beta chains follows, all from one sample in a study of blood T cell repertoires in COVID-19. Sequencing used immunoSEQ multiplex PCR; TCRdb keeps in-frame clones, though not all of them. Among over 95,000 clones, 90% were seen once, and the ten largest hold approximately 4.4%. Sequenced sample: peripheral blood. The source is a woman aged 45-60 years with acute or convalescent COVID-19. The CDR3 runs from the conserved cysteine through the conserved F or W. A D gene is named only where the DNA matches it firmly. Size is omitted from some rows. Given values are once, few, many or a class for expanded clones.

d_gene: TRBD2
v_gene: TRBV30
j_gene: TRBJ2-1
abundance: -
CDR3aa: CAWSVAGAWNEQFF
CDR3nt: TGTGCCTGGAGTGTAGCGGGAGCGTGGAATGAGCAGTTCTTC

d_gene: -
v_gene: TRBV6-1
j_gene: TRBJ1-6
abundance: few
CDR3aa: CASREGGAPLHF
CDR3nt: TGTGCCAGCAGGGAAGGCGGTGCACCCCTCCACTTT

d_gene: -
v_gene: TRBV29-1
j_gene: TRBJ1-2
abundance: -
CDR3aa: CSARGQGLGYTF
CDR3nt: TGCAGCGCCCGCGGCCAGGGGCTAGGCTACACCTTC

d_gene: -
v_gene: TRBV5-6
j_gene: TRBJ2-2
abundance: -
CDR3aa: CASSSLRGELFF
CDR3nt: TGTGCCAGCAGCTCTTTGAGGGGGGAGCTGTTTTTT

d_gene: TRBD2
v_gene: TRBV7-2
j_gene: TRBJ2-7
abundance: -
CDR3aa: CASSLGLAGHNEQYF
CDR3nt: TGTGCCAGCAGCTTAGGACTAGCGGGTCACAACGAGCAGTACTTC

d_gene: -
v_gene: TRBV25-1
j_gene: TRBJ1-1
abundance: -
CDR3aa: CASSVGGPNTEAFF
CDR3nt: TGTGCCAGCAGTGTGGGGGGGCCGAACACTGAAGCTTTCTTT

d_gene: TRBD2
v_gene: TRBV6-1
j_gene: TRBJ2-4
abundance: -
CDR3aa: CASSDAWGGLAKNIQYF
CDR3nt: TGTGCCAGCAGTGATGCCTGGGGGGGTCTAGCCAAAAACATTCAGTACTTC

d_gene: -
v_gene: TRBV7-9
j_gene: TRBJ2-7
abundance: -
CDR3aa: CASSLPEGRFARADYEQYF
CDR3nt: TGTGCCAGCAGCCTTCCGGAGGGGCGTTTCGCGAGGGCTGACTACGAGCAGTACTTC

d_gene: -
v_gene: TRBV5-1
j_gene: TRBJ1-2
abundance: -
CDR3aa: CASSLGGDDGYTF
CDR3nt: TGCGCCAGCAGCTTAGGAGGGGACGACGGCTACACCTTC

d_gene: -
v_gene: TRBV21-1
j_gene: TRBJ2-2
abundance: -
CDR3aa: CASSKHLRITGELFF
CDR3nt: TGTGCCAGCAGCAAACACCTCAGGATCACCGGGGAGCTGTTTTTT

d_gene: -
v_gene: TRBV11-2
j_gene: TRBJ1-1
abundance: -
CDR3aa: CASSLTERNTEAFF
CDR3nt: TGTGCCAGCAGCTTAACAGAGAGGAACACTGAAGCTTTCTTT

d_gene: TRBD1
v_gene: TRBV7-9
j_gene: TRBJ1-2
abundance: few
CDR3aa: CASSLEGTGMNGYTF
CDR3nt: TGTGCCAGCAGCTTAGAAGGGACAGGGATGAATGGCTACACCTTC

d_gene: -
v_gene: TRBV3-1/TRBV3-2
j_gene: TRBJ2-5
abundance: -
CDR3aa: CASSLTDSWVETQYF
CDR3nt: TGTGCCAGCAGCCTAACGGACTCTTGGGTGGAGACCCAGTACTTC

d_gene: -
v_gene: TRBV28
j_gene: TRBJ1-5
abundance: -
CDR3aa: CASSLSGGGGPQHF
CDR3nt: TGTGCCAGCAGTTTATCGGGCGGAGGAGGGCCCCAGCATTTT

d_gene: TRBD2
v_gene: TRBV20-1
j_gene: TRBJ2-7
abundance: -
CDR3aa: CSASVAGAISYEQYF
CDR3nt: TGCAGTGCTAGTGTCGCGGGAGCGATCTCCTACGAGCAGTACTTC

d_gene: TRBD2
v_gene: TRBV2
j_gene: TRBJ2-1
abundance: -
CDR3aa: CASGRDGGNEQFF
CDR3nt: TGTGCCAGTGGGCGGGACGGGGGGAATGAGCAGTTCTTC

d_gene: TRBD1
v_gene: TRBV27
j_gene: TRBJ1-1
abundance: -
CDR3aa: CASSLSAFTGQGTEAFF
CDR3nt: TGTGCCAGCAGTTTATCAGCCTTTACAGGACAGGGGACTGAAGCTTTCTTT

d_gene: -
v_gene: TRBV12-3/TRBV12-4
j_gene: TRBJ2-3
abundance: -
CDR3aa: CASSPGTDTQYF
CDR3nt: TGTGCCAGCAGCCCGGGAACAGATACGCAGTATTTT

d_gene: TRBD1
v_gene: TRBV9
j_gene: TRBJ1-1
abundance: -
CDR3aa: CASSPGTGDTEAFF
CDR3nt: TGTGCCAGCAGCCCCGGGACAGGGGACACTGAAGCTTTCTTT

d_gene: TRBD1
v_gene: TRBV24-1
j_gene: TRBJ1-5
abundance: -
CDR3aa: CATSGNRGGQPQHF
CDR3nt: TGTGCCACCAGCGGGAACAGGGGTGGACAGCCCCAGCATTTT

d_gene: -
v_gene: TRBV2
j_gene: TRBJ1-2
abundance: few
CDR3aa: CASSEGRENGYTF
CDR3nt: TGTGCCAGCAGTGAAGGGAGGGAAAATGGGTACACCTTC

d_gene: -
v_gene: TRBV21-1
j_gene: TRBJ2-2
abundance: -
CDR3aa: CASSTQRDTGELFF
CDR3nt: TGTGCCAGCAGCACCCAGCGGGATACCGGGGAGCTGTTTTTT